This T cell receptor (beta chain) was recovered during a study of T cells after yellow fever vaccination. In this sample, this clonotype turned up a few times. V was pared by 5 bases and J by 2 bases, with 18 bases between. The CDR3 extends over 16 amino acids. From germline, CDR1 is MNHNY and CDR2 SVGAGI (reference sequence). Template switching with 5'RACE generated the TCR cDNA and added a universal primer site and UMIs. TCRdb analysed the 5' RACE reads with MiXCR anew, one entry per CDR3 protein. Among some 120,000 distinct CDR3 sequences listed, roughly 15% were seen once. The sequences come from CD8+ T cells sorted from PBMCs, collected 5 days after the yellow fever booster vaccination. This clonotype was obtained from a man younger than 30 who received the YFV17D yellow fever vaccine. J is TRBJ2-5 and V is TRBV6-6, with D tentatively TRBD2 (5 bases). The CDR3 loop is CASSAGLVERQETQYF. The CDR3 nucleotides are TGTGCCAGCAGTGCGGGCCTCGTTGAGAGACAAGAGACCCAGTACTTC.